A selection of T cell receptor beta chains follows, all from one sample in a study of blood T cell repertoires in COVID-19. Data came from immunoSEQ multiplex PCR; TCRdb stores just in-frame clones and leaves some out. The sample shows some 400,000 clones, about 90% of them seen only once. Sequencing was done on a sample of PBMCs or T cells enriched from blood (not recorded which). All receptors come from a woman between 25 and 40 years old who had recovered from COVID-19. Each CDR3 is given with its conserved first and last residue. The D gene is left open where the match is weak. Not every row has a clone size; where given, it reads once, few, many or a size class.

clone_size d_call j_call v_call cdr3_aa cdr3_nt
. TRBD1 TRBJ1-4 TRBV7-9 CASSLILGQGGKEKLFF TGTGCCAGCAGCTTAATCTTGGGACAGGGGGGTAAAGAAAAACTGTTTTTT
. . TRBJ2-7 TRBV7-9 CASVRTLPPYEQYF TGTGCCAGCGTACGTACTCTTCCCCCCTACGAGCAGTACTTC
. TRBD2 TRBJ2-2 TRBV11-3 CASSRLAGGPGTGELFF TGTGCCAGCAGTCGCCTAGCGGGAGGGCCTGGCACCGGGGAGCTGTTTTTT
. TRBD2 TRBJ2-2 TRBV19 CASGTSGNTGELFF TGTGCCAGTGGGACTAGCGGGAACACCGGGGAGCTGTTTTTT
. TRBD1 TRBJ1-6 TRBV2 CASSWDRPSNSPLHF TGTGCCAGCAGTTGGGACAGGCCCTCGAATTCACCCCTCCACTTT
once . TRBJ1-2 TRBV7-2 CASSLAPPGLTEGYTF TGTGCCAGCAGCTTAGCCCCACCAGGACTTACGGAAGGCTACACCTTC
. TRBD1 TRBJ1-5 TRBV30 CAWSGKRTGQPQHF TGTGCCTGGAGTGGAAAAAGGACAGGACAGCCCCAGCATTTT
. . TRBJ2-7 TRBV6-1 CASSEIGGEQYF TGTGCCAGCAGTGAAATAGGGGGCGAGCAGTACTTC
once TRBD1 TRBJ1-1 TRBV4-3 CASSQRRGQSGAEAFF TGCGCCAGCAGCCAAAGAAGGGGACAGAGTGGCGCTGAAGCTTTCTTT
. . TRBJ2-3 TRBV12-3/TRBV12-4 CASNQAGTDTQYF TGTGCCAGCAACCAAGCGGGCACAGATACGCAGTATTTT
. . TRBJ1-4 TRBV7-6 CASSLISSSREKLFF TGTGCCAGCAGCTTAATATCCTCCAGTCGCGAAAAACTGTTTTTT
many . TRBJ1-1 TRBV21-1 CASSPGREDEAFF TGTGCCAGCAGTCCGGGACGGGAGGACGAAGCTTTCTTT
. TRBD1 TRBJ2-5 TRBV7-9 CASSLPVLGGVQETQYF TGTGCCAGCAGCTTACCCGTTTTAGGGGGCGTCCAAGAGACCCAGTACTTC
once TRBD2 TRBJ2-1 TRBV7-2 CASSLAMGLAGNEQFF TGTGCCAGCAGCTTAGCGATGGGACTAGCGGGGAATGAGCAGTTCTTC
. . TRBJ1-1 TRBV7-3 CASSFARGTGTEAFF TGTGCCAGCAGCTTCGCGAGGGGAACCGGGACAGAAGCTTTCTTT
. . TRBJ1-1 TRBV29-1 CSVGGVTNTEAFF TGCAGCGTTGGGGGGGTCACGAACACTGAAGCTTTCTTT
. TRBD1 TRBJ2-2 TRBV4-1 CASSKGTANTGELFF TGCGCCAGCAGTAAGGGGACAGCGAACACCGGGGAGCTGTTTTTT
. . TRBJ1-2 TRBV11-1 CASSLSRELIGYTF TGTGCCAGCAGCCTCAGCAGGGAACTCATAGGCTACACCTTC
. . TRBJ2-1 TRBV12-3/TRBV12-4 CASSLTVYEQFF TGTGCCAGCAGTTTAACGGTTTATGAGCAGTTCTTC
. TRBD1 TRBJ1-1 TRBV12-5 CASGGTGGSSEAFF TGTGCTAGTGGTGGGACAGGAGGGTCGTCTGAAGCTTTCTTT
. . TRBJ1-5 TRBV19 CASSMRGRRDQPQHF TGTGCCAGTAGTATGCGAGGGAGGAGGGATCAGCCCCAGCATTTT
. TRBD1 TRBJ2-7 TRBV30 CAWSVRDRGNYEQYF TGTGCCTGGAGTGTAAGGGACAGGGGTAACTACGAGCAGTACTTC
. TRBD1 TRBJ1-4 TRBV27 CASSRTGGEKLFF TGTGCCAGCAGTCGGACAGGCGGAGAAAAACTGTTTTTT
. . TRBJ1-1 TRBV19 CASSIFRGTEAFF TGTGCCAGTAGTATCTTCAGGGGCACTGAAGCTTTCTTT
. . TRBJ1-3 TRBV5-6 CASSLGAGNTIYF TGTGCCAGCAGCTTGGGAGCTGGAAACACCATATATTTT
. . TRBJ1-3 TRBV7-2 CASSPTRDWGTIYF TGTGCCAGCAGCCCAACCAGGGACTGGGGCACCATATATTTT
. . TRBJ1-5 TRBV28 CASTGRVEQPQHF TGTGCCAGCACCGGCAGGGTAGAACAGCCCCAGCATTTT
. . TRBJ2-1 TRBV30 CAWSVAGYNEQFF TGTGCCTGGAGTGTTGCGGGGTACAATGAGCAGTTCTTC
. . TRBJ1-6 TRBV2 CASSGGFKNSPLHF TGTGCCAGCTCGGGGGGATTCAAGAATTCACCCCTCCACTTT
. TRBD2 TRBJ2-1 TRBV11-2 CASSRTSGTYNEQFF TGTGCCAGCAGCCGGACTAGCGGAACCTACAATGAGCAGTTCTTC
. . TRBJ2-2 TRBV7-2 CASMKPGQNTGELFF TGTGCCAGCATGAAGCCGGGACAGAACACCGGGGAGCTGTTTTTT
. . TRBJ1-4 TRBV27 CASSYDRPSTNEKLFF TGTGCCAGCAGTTACGACAGGCCGTCAACTAATGAAAAACTGTTTTTT
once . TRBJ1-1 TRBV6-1 CASSEGGHNTEAFF TGTGCCAGCAGTGAAGGAGGACATAACACTGAAGCTTTCTTT
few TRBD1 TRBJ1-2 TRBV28 CASATGDNYGYTF TGTGCCAGCGCGACAGGGGATAACTATGGCTACACCTTC
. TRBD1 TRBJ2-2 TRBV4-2 CASSQGGTGITGELFF TGTGCCAGCAGCCAAGGCGGGACAGGGATCACCGGGGAGCTGTTTTTT
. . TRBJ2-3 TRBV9 CASSVVSGTDTQYF TGTGCCAGCAGCGTAGTTAGCGGCACAGATACGCAGTATTTT
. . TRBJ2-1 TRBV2 CASAKTRTSENEQFF TGTGCCAGCGCTAAGACGCGGACTTCGGAGAATGAGCAGTTCTTC
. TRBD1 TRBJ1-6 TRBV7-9 CASSLVRDRVYNSPLHF TGTGCCAGCAGCTTAGTACGGGACAGGGTATATAATTCACCCCTCCACTTT
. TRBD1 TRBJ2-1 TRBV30 CAQNRGRDEQFF TGTGCCCAAAACAGGGGCCGGGATGAGCAGTTCTTC
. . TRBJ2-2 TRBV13 CASSFVTGELFF TGTGCCAGCAGCTTCGTTACCGGGGAGCTGTTTTTT
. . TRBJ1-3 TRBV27 CASSFTSQGASGNTIYF TGTGCCAGCAGTTTCACCTCACAGGGAGCTTCTGGAAACACCATATATTTT
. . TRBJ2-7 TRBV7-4 CASILYEQYF TGTGCCAGCATCCTCTACGAGCAGTACTTC
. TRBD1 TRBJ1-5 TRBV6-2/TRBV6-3 CASSRGQGGGQPQHF TGTGCCAGCAGTAGGGGACAGGGTGGCGGTCAGCCCCAGCATTTT
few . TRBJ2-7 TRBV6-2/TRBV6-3 CASSKEAEQYF TGTGCCAGCAGTAAAGAGGCCGAGCAGTACTTC
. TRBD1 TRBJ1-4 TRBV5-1 CASKGQGTLNEKLFF TGCGCCAGCAAGGGACAGGGTACCCTTAATGAAAAACTGTTTTTT
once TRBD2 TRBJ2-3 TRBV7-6 CASSQHLLAGSTDTQYF TGTGCCAGCAGCCAACACCTACTAGCGGGTAGCACAGATACGCAGTATTTT
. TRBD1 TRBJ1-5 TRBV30 CTWSKQGTQPQHF TGTACCTGGAGTAAACAGGGGACTCAGCCCCAGCATTTT
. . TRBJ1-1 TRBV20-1 CSAPTTSFAFF TGCAGTGCTCCGACAACTAGTTTCGCTTTCTTT